The following is a T cell receptor (beta chain) sequence with its context. This record comes from a study of blood T cell repertoires in COVID-19. In the study overall: Acute-phase and convalescent COVID-19 samples originated in the United States, Italy and Spain. PBMCs, B-cell-depleted T cells, or T cells provided the cDNA or gDNA that made up the material.

Original data processing: Researchers report that nucleated cell counts were estimated from reference gene primer amplification. Using immunoSEQ multiplex PCR, the repertoire was profiled, and TCRdb retains in-frame clones only, with some absent. For V, J and clone size, that table is used; D and trimming come from the DNA. In the table there are some 270,000 clones, 70% to 90% of which are singletons. In germline, CDR1 is SGHRS, CDR2 YFSETQ. The CDR3 runs to 13 residues. V was clipped by 2 bases and J by 4 bases; unmatched bases: 3. The sample comprised peripheral blood. This TCR was recovered from a woman between 70 and 85 years old with acute or convalescent COVID-19. The chain combines TRBV5-1 with TRBJ2-7; 7 bases match TRBD2. CDR3 in amino acids: CASSFGGGYEQYF. The CDR3 DNA is TGCGCCAGCAGCTTCGGCGGGGGTTACGAGCAGTACTTC.